The 32 T cell receptor beta chains presented below share a single source sample, sequenced in a study of cytotoxic CD8 clonotypes in ibrutinib-treated CLL. Libraries were prepared by immunoSEQ multiplex PCR; TCRdb keeps only in-frame clonotypes and omits some of them. This table holds fewer than 70,000 clones, 65% to 75% found once. Sequencing used PBMCs, obtained after 12 months of ibrutinib treatment. The receptors here all came from a human donor with chronic lymphocytic leukemia.

This chain connects TRBV28 to TRBJ1-1; unclear D gene. The germline V gene encodes CDR1 MDHEN and CDR2 SYDVKM. The CDR3 has 14 amino acids. Trimming shortened V by 5 bases and J by 1 base, and 11 bases separated the two germline ends. The CDR3 sequence: CASSLSRRNTEAFF. DNA for the CDR3: TGTGCCAGCAGTCTTAGCCGTAGGAACACTGAAGCTTTCTTT.

As concerns this clone: Other DNA sequences from this sample encode an identical CDR3 as well. The chain recombines TRBV5-4 with TRBJ1-1; D uncertain. CDR1 and CDR2 (germline): SGHNT, YYREEE (reference sequence). The length of the CDR3 is 13 residues. The V end was cut by 4 bases, the J end by 1 base, with 8 bases between. Here the CDR3 DNA reads TGTGCCAGCAGCCCGGACGGGAACACTGAAGCTTTCTTT. As protein: CASSPDGNTEAFF.

The V gene is TRBV11-1, the J gene TRBJ2-1; the match to TRBD2 covers 11 bases. Trimming cost V 0 bases and J 1 base; bases outside gene matches: 5. There are 18 residues in the CDR3. Germline V gene sequence: CDR1 SGHAT, CDR2 FQDESV (reference sequence). The CDR3 reads CASSLAALAGGSYNEQFF. As DNA, the CDR3 is TGTGCCAGCAGCTTAGCGGCCCTAGCGGGAGGTTCCTACAATGAGCAGTTCTTC.

The J gene is TRBJ2-7, the V gene TRBV7-8, with D possibly being TRBD2 (6 bases). The germline V gene has CDR1 SGHVS and CDR2 FQNEAQ. This CDR3 region has 17 residues. Trimming stripped 1 base from V and 3 bases from J, with 19 bases between. The CDR3 spells CASSLGINGLASYEQYF. The CDR3 DNA reads TGTGCCAGCAGCTTAGGGATTAATGGTCTAGCGAGCTACGAGCAGTACTTC.

The chain uses TRBV6-6 and TRBJ2-1, with 7 bases fitting TRBD1. The J segment lost 4 bases and the V segment lost 5 bases, leaving 11 bases of the junction unmatched. CDR3 length: 16 amino acids. Looked up from germline, CDR1 is MNHNY and CDR2 is SVGAGI (reference sequence). The CDR3 region is CASSPGTARRYNEQFF. The CDR3 coding sequence is TGTGCCAGCAGTCCCGGGACAGCGAGGAGATACAATGAGCAGTTCTTC.

This sequence joins TRBV30 and TRBJ1-3; D not resolved. CDR3 size: 11 residues. Trimming took 3 bases from V and 3 from J, leaving 3 bases between them. Germline CDR1 and CDR2: GTSNPN and SVGIG (reference sequence). CDR3 sequence: CAWRVGNTIYF. In DNA, the CDR3 is TGTGCCTGGAGGGTTGGAAACACCATATATTTT.

This clone appeared a single time. The V call is TRBV28, the J call TRBJ1-1; unclear D gene. The CDR3 has 14 amino acids. Germline-derived CDR1 and CDR2 are MDHEN and SYDVKM. The V gene lost 6 bases and the J gene lost 0 bases, with 11 bases spanning the gap. The CDR3 loop reads CASSPVSVNTEAFF. The CDR3 DNA follows: TGTGCCAGCAGCCCCGTTTCGGTGAACACTGAAGCTTTCTTT.

The chain combines TRBV28 with TRBJ2-5, with TRBD2 matching over 11 bases. Germline values: CDR1 MDHEN, CDR2 SYDVKM. The CDR3 is 19 amino acids. The ends lost 5 bases at V and 5 bases at J; junction bases unmatched: 19. The CDR3 reads CASSPNAGSSGRVGETQYF. The CDR3 DNA follows: TGTGCCAGCAGTCCCAATGCTGGTAGTAGCGGGAGGGTGGGGGAGACCCAGTACTTC.

The CDR3: CASSLDGNEKLFF. As DNA, the CDR3 is TGTGCCAGCAGCTTAGACGGAAATGAAAAACTGTTTTTT. J is TRBJ1-4 and V is TRBV7-6; D gene ambiguous. From germline, CDR1 is SGHVS and CDR2 FNYEAQ. The CDR3 runs to 13 residues. The ends were cut back, 1 base at V and 5 bases at J, with 5 bases in the middle.

V usage is TRBV25-1 and J usage is TRBJ2-1; possible D gene TRBD2, 6 bases. Germline CDR1 MGHDK, CDR2 SYGVNS. Trimming shortened V by 2 bases and J by 4 bases, and 15 bases separated the two germline ends. The CDR3 consists of 16 residues. The CDR3 sequence: CASSEAWGDAYNEQFF. As DNA, the CDR3 is TGTGCCAGCAGTGAAGCATGGGGGGATGCGTACAATGAGCAGTTCTTC. The whole variable domain, filled in from reference TRBV25-1 and TRBJ2-1, reads EADIYQTPRYLVIGTGKKITLECSQTMGHDKMYWYQQDPGMELHLIHYSYGVNSTEKGDLSSESTVSRIRTEHFPLTLESARPSHTSQYLCASSEAWGDAYNEQFFGPGTRLTVL.

The chain employs TRBV10-3 and TRBJ1-1, with D perhaps TRBD1 (6 bases). The V end lost 6 bases, the J end lost 3 bases, and 8 bases lay between the germline ends. The CDR3 loop spans 12 amino acids. In germline, CDR1 is ENHRY, CDR2 SYGVKD. The CDR3: CAIRRQDTEAFF. The CDR3 DNA follows: TGTGCCATCAGAAGACAGGACACTGAAGCTTTCTTT.

This clone has more than one count but fewer than ten. The rearrangement links TRBV29-1 to TRBJ2-1; D is uncertain. Trimming took off 7 bases at V and 3 bases at J, with 7 bases between the two ends. The CDR3 extends over 11 amino acids. CDR1 SQVTM and CDR2 ANQGSEA come from the germline V gene. This CDR3 reads CSAHSYNEQFF. CDR3 in DNA: TGCAGCGCACACAGCTACAATGAGCAGTTCTTC.

This clone was seen more than once but under ten times. It is unclear where the CDR3 begins or ends on the DNA, so no DNA is shown, and the CDR3 is as TCRdb lists it. V is TRBV19 and J is TRBJ1-2; the table names TRBD1, a call not compared with the DNA. The V gene's germline CDR1 is LNHDA and CDR2 SQIVND (reference sequence). The CDR3 is 13 amino acids long, termini counted. The CDR3 protein is CASSIVGTGTVTF.

This clone was observed a handful of times. The junction differs from germline at one of its ends, possibly a read error. The V call is TRBV5-1, the J call TRBJ2-4; D assignment may be TRBD1 or TRBD2 (5 bases each). CDR1 and CDR2 (germline): SGHRS, YFSETQ. This CDR3 is built from 12 residues. In nucleotides, the CDR3 is TGCGCCAGCAGCGAACCCGGAGGCAGGACAAACTTC. Its protein product is CASSEPGGRTNF.

A note on this clone: At one of its ends the junction is not consistent with the germline gene, which may arise from a read error. This chain links TRBV7-6 with TRBJ2-7; 12 nucleotides agree with TRBD2. The germline V gene has CDR1 SGHVS and CDR2 FNYEAQ. The CDR3 extends over 17 amino acids. In nucleotides, the CDR3 is TGTGCCAGCAGCCTAGCGGGAGGGCTCCGGGCCTCCTACGAGCAGTACTTC. It specifies CASSLAGGLRASYEQYF.

The V gene is TRBV5-5, the J gene TRBJ1-2, with D perhaps matching TRBD1 (5 bases). CDR3 length: 17 residues. The germline V and J ends were trimmed by 0 bases and 0 bases, with 15 bases remaining between them. The germline gives CDR1 SGHKS, CDR2 YYEKEE (reference sequence). The CDR3 loop is CASSLALRGRANYGYTF. CDR3 DNA sequence: TGTGCCAGCAGCTTGGCCCTGAGGGGCAGAGCTAACTATGGCTACACCTTC.

This clone was detected once. This chain joins TRBV5-4 and TRBJ2-6; 9 bases match TRBD1. The germline V gene encodes CDR1 SGHNT and CDR2 YYREEE (reference sequence). The CDR3 contains 18 residues. V lost 4 bases, J lost 3 bases, and 11 bases stayed unmatched. In nucleotides, the CDR3 is TGTGCCAGCAGCATTAAACAGGGGGCGGTAAATGGGGCCAACGTCCTGACTTTC. This sequence encodes CASSIKQGAVNGANVLTF.

This rearrangement joins TRBV7-2 to TRBJ2-7; 11 positions match TRBD2. CDR1 is SGHTA, CDR2 FQGNSA, per germline. V trimming: 4 bases; J trimming: 2 bases; junction bases outside the gene matches: 4. The CDR3 extends over 15 amino acids. CDR3 sequence reads: CASSYLAGGPYEQYF. The DNA for the CDR3 is TGTGCCAGCAGCTACTTAGCGGGAGGGCCCTACGAGCAGTACTTC.

The table lists this clone with a count of one. This rearrangement joins TRBV28 to TRBJ1-1; D perhaps matches TRBD1 (6 bases). Trimming pared 3 bases from V and 4 bases from J, leaving 21 bases between. The CDR3 is made up of 17 amino acids. Germline CDR1 reads MDHEN; CDR2 reads SYDVKM. CDR3 residues: CASSFFVQGLTRTEAFF. The CDR3 DNA reads TGTGCCAGCAGTTTTTTCGTCCAGGGGCTTACCCGCACTGAAGCTTTCTTT.

In this sample, this clone turned up once. The V call is TRBV4-2, the J call TRBJ1-2; a possible D gene is TRBD1 (5 bases). Germline V gene lookup returns CDR1 LGHNA and CDR2 YNFKEQ. Trimming shortened V by 0 bases and J by 8 bases, and 10 bases separated the two germline ends. The CDR3 contains 13 residues. CDR3 amino acids: CASSQERQYGYTF. DNA for the CDR3: TGTGCCAGCAGCCAAGAGAGACAGTACGGCTACACCTTC.

This sequence joins TRBV4-3 and TRBJ1-2; D remains ambiguous. The germline gives CDR1 LGHNA, CDR2 YSLEER. The CDR3 runs 16 residues. Trimming removed 2 bases at V and 8 bases at J, with 21 bases between. CDR3 DNA: TGCGCCAGCAGCCAAAGTAGAACTACTAGCGCGTGGGGCTACACCTTC. As protein: CASSQSRTTSAWGYTF.

This clone appeared a few times. The V gene is TRBV9, the J gene TRBJ1-4; D unclear. CDR1 and CDR2 from the germline V gene are SGDLS and YYNGEE. Deletions cut 4 bases from V and 4 bases from J, with 8 bases between. This CDR3 region has 13 residues. The CDR3 sequence: CASSPRLNEKLFF. Written as DNA, the CDR3 is TGTGCCAGCAGCCCCAGGCTTAATGAAAAACTGTTTTTT.

This clone was detected only a few times. The V and J genes are TRBV19 and TRBJ2-6, with D possibly matching TRBD1 (5 bases). Germline assignment: CDR1 LNHDA and CDR2 SQIVND (reference sequence). V was pared by 8 bases and J by 3 bases, with 8 bases between. This CDR3 region has 13 residues. The CDR3 spells CASCRDGANVLTF. The CDR3, as DNA: TGTGCCAGTTGCAGGGATGGGGCCAACGTCCTGACTTTC.

This chain links TRBV9 with TRBJ2-1; no firm D call. The V and J ends lost 3 bases and 0 bases respectively, with 10 bases between them. The CDR3 length is 15 residues. In germline, CDR1 is SGDLS, CDR2 YYNGEE. The CDR3 protein is CASSGRADSYNEQFF. The CDR3 bases are TGTGCCAGCAGCGGCCGGGCCGACTCCTACAATGAGCAGTTCTTC.

V and J are TRBV5-1 and TRBJ2-7, with TRBD2 matching 12 bases. The germline V gene encodes CDR1 SGHRS and CDR2 YFSETQ. Trimming removed 4 bases from V and 0 bases from J; junction bases left unmatched: 2. This CDR3 spans 15 amino acids. CDR3 protein: CASSKTSGSSYEQYF. The CDR3 nucleotides are TGCGCCAGCAGCAAGACTAGCGGGAGCTCCTACGAGCAGTACTTC.

The chain links TRBV6-1 to TRBJ2-1, with D hard to call. The CDR3 sequence is 12 residues long. The germline CDR1 and CDR2 sequences are MNHNS and SASEGT. Trimming cost V 6 bases and J 8 bases, with 11 bases left between them. The CDR3 here is CASRVTGYEQFF. The CDR3 DNA is TGTGCCAGCAGGGTGACGGGCTATGAGCAGTTCTTC.

The chain carries TRBV6-1 and TRBJ2-7; perhaps TRBD2 as D (5 bases). The CDR3 is 12 residues long. V lost 10 bases, J lost 3 bases, and 13 bases lay in between. CDR1 and CDR2 (germline): MNHNS, SASEGT. The CDR3 nucleotides are TGTGCCACCACTGAGGGTAGCTACGAGCAGTACTTC. This sequence encodes CATTEGSYEQYF.

This chain links TRBV5-4 with TRBJ2-3; 8 bases line up with TRBD2. Trimming cost V 6 bases and J 0 bases; bases outside gene matches: 9. CDR3 size: 16 residues. Germline CDR1 is SGHNT and CDR2 is YYREEE (reference sequence). CDR3: CASTKRASGSTDTQYF. The CDR3 region has the DNA TGTGCCAGCACGAAGCGGGCTAGCGGGAGCACAGATACGCAGTATTTT. The variable domain in full, with the rest retrieved from reference TRBV5-4 and TRBJ2-3, is ETGVTQSPTHLIKTRGQQVTLRCSSQSGHNTVSWYQQALGQGPQFIFQYYREEENGRGNFPPRFSGLQFPNYSSELNVNALELDDSALYLCASTKRASGSTDTQYFGPGTRLTVL.

This clone was counted only a few times. This chain links TRBV18 with TRBJ2-7, with a tentative D call TRBD2 (6 bases). Germline CDR1 is KGHSH and CDR2 is LQKENI. V was shortened by 3 bases and J by 3 bases, with 12 bases between the two germline ends. This CDR3 comprises 14 residues. The CDR3 reads CASSPWDSLYEQYF. The CDR3 DNA reads TGTGCCAGCTCACCTTGGGACTCTCTCTACGAGCAGTACTTC.

The chain couples TRBV2 to TRBJ2-5; D gene uncertain. The CDR3 contains 12 residues. V lost 7 bases and J 5 bases, leaving 11 bases between the germline ends. The germline CDR1 and CDR2 sequences are SNHLY and FYNNEI. The CDR3 nucleotides read TGTGCCAGCAAGGTGGGCCGTGAGACCCAGTACTTC. Residues: CASKVGRETQYF.

V and J are TRBV18 and TRBJ1-2, with D unresolved. CDR3 length: 15 residues. Germline CDR1 and CDR2: KGHSH and LQKENI. Trimming cost V 2 bases and J 2 bases, with 12 bases left between them. CDR3 region: CASSPLWSGNYGYTF. In nucleotides, the CDR3 is TGTGCCAGCTCACCATTGTGGTCAGGCAACTATGGCTACACCTTC. Full variable domain (outside the CDR3, taken from reference TRBV18 and TRBJ1-2): NAGVMQNPRHLVRRRGQEARLRCSPMKGHSHVYWYRQLPEEGLKFMVYLQKENIIDESGMPKERFSAEFPKEGPSILRIQQVVRGDSAAYFCASSPLWSGNYGYTFGSGTRLTVV.

The chain has TRBV4-1 and TRBJ1-2; D gene uncertain. The germline CDR1 and CDR2 sequences are MGHRA and YSYEKL. The CDR3 has 14 residues. V was trimmed by 0 bases and J by 7 bases, leaving 12 bases between them. CDR3 coding DNA: TGCGCCAGCAGCCAAGATCGTTCGGGGATTGGCTACACCTTC. Its translation is CASSQDRSGIGYTF.